This TCR beta chain was retrieved from a study of T cells in Graves' hyperthyroidism and ophthalmopathy. This clonotype is a singleton in its sample. V lost 8 bases and J 0 bases, leaving 13 bases between the germline ends. The CDR3 has 14 residues. The CDR3 regions of TCR beta were amplified from RNA transcripts. A set of HTBI primers served as the primers for a first-round RT-PCR of the TCR CDR3. TCRdb processed the multiplex PCR reads anew with MiXCR; each CDR3 protein has one entry. The top ten clones hold 7% to 10% of a sample with hundreds of thousands of distinct CDR3 sequences, 38% of them seen once.

V usage is TRBV12-3 or TRBV12-4 and J usage is TRBJ1-1; a possible D gene is TRBD1 (5 bases). The TCR sequence derives from a man between 18 and 29 years old with Graves' hyperthyroidism. The sequenced material came from blood. The DNA for the CDR3 is TGTGCCAGCCTCCGGGGCCTCATGAACACTGAAGCTTTCTTT. Its translation is CASLRGLMNTEAFF.